The clone carrying this T cell receptor beta chain was detected a few times. The CDR3 has 17 amino acids. The V end was cut by 6 bases, the J end by 3 bases, with 22 bases between. The germline V gene has CDR1 SEHNR and CDR2 FQNEAQ (reference sequence). This table comes from immunoSEQ multiplex PCR, and its TCRdb copy is limited to in-frame clones, with some not included. The sample comprises around 130,000 clones, approximately 87% of which are singletons, and about 2% rests with the top ten. This entry is derived from a study of blood T cell repertoires in COVID-19. Study information: T cells, B-cell-depleted T cells, or PBMCs supplied cDNA or gDNA.

The specimen was peripheral blood. This sequence originates from a man between 65 and 85 years old with active COVID-19. V is TRBV7-9 and J is TRBJ2-3; maybe TRBD2 (7 bases). CDR3 bases: TGTGCCAGCAGTTCAGAGGACGGGGGGCGTGGGACAGATACGCAGTATTTT. It is translated as CASSSEDGGRGTDTQYF. Full variable domain (missing parts from reference TRBV7-9 and TRBJ2-3): DTGVSQNPRHKITKRGQNVTFRCDPISEHNRLYWYRQTLGQGPEFLTYFQNEAQLEKSRLLSDRFSAERPKGSFSTLEIQRTEQGDSAMYLCASSSEDGGRGTDTQYFGPGTRLTVL.